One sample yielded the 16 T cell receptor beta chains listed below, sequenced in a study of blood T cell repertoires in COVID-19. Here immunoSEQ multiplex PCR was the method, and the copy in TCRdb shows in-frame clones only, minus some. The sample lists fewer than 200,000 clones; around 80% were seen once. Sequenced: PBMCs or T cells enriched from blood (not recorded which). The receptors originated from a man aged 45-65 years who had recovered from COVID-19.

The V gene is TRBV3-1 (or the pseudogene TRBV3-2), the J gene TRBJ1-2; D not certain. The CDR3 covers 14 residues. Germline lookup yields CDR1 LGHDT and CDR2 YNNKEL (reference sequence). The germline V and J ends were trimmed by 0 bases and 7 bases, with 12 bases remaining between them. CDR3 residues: CASSQDRGGGGYTF. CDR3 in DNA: TGTGCCAGCAGCCAAGACCGGGGAGGTGGTGGCTACACCTTC.

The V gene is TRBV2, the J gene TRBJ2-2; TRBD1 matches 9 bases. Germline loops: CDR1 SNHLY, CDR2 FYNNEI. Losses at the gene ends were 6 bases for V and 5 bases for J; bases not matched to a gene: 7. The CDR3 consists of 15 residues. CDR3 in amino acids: CASRAQGARTGELFF. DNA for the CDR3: TGTGCCAGCAGAGCACAGGGGGCCAGGACCGGGGAGCTGTTTTTT.

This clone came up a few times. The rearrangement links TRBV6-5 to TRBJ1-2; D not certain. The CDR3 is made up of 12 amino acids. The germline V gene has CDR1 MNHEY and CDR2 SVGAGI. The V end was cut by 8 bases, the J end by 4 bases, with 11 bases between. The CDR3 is CASAKGSYGYTF. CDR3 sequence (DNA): TGTGCCAGCGCTAAAGGGAGCTATGGCTACACCTTC.

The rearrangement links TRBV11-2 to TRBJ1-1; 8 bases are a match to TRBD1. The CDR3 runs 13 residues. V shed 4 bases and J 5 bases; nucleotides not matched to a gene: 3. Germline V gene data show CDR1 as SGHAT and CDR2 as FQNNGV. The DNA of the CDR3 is TGTGCCAGCAGCTCTGACAGGGGAACTGAAGCTTTCTTT. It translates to CASSSDRGTEAFF.

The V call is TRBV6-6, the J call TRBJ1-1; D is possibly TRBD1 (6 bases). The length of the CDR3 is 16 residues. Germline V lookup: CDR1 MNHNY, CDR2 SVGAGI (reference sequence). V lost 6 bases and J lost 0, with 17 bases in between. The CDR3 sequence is CASSHGGALMNTEAFF. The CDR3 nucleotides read TGTGCCAGCAGCCACGGGGGGGCACTCATGAACACTGAAGCTTTCTTT.

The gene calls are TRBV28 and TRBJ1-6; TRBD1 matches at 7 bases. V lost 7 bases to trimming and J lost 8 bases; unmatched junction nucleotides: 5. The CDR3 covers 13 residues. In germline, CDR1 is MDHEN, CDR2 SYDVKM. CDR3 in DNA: TGTGCCAGCAACGGACAGGAGTATTCACCCCTCCACTTT. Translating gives CASNGQEYSPLHF.

The CDR3 region is CASSGRDRAHPGELFF. DNA of the CDR3: TGTGCCAGCAGTGGCCGGGACAGGGCTCACCCCGGGGAGCTGTTTTTT. The chain links TRBV6-1 to TRBJ2-2, with 9 bases fitting TRBD1. V gave up 4 bases and J gave up 6 bases; unmatched junction bases: 9. Germline-derived CDR1 and CDR2 are MNHNS and SASEGT. There are 16 residues in the CDR3.

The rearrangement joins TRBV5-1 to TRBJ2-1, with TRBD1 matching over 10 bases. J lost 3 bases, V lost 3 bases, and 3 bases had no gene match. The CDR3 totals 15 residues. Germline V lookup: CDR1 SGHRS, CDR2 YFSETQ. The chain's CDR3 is CASSSTGGSYNEQFF. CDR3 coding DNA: TGCGCCAGCAGCTCGACAGGGGGCAGCTACAATGAGCAGTTCTTC.

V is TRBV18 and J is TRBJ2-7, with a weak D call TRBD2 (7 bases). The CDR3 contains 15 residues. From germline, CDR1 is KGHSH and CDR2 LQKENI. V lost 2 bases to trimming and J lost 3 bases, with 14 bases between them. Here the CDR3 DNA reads TGTGCCAGCTCACCAGGGGGGGGCCCGAGCTACGAGCAGTACTTC. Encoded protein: CASSPGGGPSYEQYF.

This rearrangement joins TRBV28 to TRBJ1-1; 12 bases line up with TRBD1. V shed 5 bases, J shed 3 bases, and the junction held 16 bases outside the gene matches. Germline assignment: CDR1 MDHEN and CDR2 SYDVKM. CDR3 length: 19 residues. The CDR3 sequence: CASSLRPGTGGDTDTEAFF. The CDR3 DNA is TGTGCCAGCAGTCTCCGGCCCGGGACAGGGGGCGATACGGACACTGAAGCTTTCTTT.

The CDR3 loop is CASSDLQMNTEAFF. The CDR3 region has the DNA TGTGCCAGCAGTGACCTCCAGATGAACACTGAAGCTTTCTTT. J is TRBJ1-1 and V is TRBV25-1; D unresolved. The CDR3 is 14 residues long. Trimming cost V 3 bases and J 0 bases, with 8 bases left between them. Germline V gene sequence: CDR1 MGHDK, CDR2 SYGVNS.

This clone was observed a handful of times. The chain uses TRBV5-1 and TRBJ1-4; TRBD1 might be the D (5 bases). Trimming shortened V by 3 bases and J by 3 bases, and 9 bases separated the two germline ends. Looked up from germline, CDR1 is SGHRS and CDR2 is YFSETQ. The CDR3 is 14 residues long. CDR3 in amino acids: CASSWQGPNEKLFF. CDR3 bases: TGCGCCAGCAGCTGGCAGGGTCCTAATGAAAAACTGTTTTTT.

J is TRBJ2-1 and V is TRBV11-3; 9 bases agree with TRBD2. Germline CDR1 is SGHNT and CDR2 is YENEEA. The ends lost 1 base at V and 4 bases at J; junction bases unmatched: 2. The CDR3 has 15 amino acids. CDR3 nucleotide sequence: TGTGCCAGCAGCTTAGGAGCGGGGGGTTACAATGAGCAGTTCTTC. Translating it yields CASSLGAGGYNEQFF.

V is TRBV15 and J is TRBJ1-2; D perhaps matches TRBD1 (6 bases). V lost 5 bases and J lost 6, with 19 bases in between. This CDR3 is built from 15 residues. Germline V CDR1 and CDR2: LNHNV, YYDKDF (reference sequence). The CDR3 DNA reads TGTGCCACCAGCGGAAGGAGGGGGGGATGGGATGGCTACACCTTC. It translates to CATSGRRGGWDGYTF.

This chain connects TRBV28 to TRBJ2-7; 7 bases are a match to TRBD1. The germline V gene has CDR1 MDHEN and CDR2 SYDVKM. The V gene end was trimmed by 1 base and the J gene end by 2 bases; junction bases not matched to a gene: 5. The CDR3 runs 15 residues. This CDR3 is CASSLSHRGPYEQYF. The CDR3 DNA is TGTGCCAGCAGTTTATCCCACAGGGGCCCCTACGAGCAGTACTTC. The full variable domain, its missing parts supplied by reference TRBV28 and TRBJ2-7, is DVKVTQSSRYLVKRTGEKVFLECVQDMDHENMFWYRQDPGLGLRLIYFSYDVKMKEKGDIPEGYSVSREKKERFSLILESASTNQTSMYLCASSLSHRGPYEQYFGPGTRLTVT.

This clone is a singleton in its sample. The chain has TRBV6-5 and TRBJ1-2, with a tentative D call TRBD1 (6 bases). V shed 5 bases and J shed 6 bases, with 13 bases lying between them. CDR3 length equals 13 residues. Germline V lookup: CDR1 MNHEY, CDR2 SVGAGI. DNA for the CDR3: TGTGCCAGCAGTACAGGGTTTTCGGATGGCTACACCTTC. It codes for CASSTGFSDGYTF.